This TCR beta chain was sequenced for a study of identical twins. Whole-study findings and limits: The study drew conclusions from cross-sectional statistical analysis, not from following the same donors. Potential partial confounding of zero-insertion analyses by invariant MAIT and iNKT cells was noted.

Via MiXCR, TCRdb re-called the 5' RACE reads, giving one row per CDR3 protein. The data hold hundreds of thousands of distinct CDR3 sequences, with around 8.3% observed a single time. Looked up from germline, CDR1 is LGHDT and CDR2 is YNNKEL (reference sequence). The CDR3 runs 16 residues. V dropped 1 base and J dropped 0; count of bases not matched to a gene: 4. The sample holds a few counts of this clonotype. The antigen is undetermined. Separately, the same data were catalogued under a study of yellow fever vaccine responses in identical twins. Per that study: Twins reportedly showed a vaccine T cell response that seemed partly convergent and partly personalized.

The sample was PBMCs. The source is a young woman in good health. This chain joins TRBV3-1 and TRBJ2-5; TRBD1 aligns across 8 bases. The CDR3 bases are TGTGCCAGCAGCCAAGGAAACAGGGGGTACCAAGAGACCCAGTACTTC. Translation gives CASSQGNRGYQETQYF.